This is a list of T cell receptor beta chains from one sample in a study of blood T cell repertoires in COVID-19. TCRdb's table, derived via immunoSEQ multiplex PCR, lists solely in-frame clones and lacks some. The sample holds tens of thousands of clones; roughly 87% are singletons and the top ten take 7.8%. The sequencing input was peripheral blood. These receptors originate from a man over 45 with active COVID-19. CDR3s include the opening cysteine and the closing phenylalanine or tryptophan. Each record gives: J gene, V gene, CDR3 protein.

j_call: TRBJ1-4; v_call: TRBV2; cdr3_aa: CASKEGGSEKLFF
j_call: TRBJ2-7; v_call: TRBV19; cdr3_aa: CASSFRDRVYEQYF
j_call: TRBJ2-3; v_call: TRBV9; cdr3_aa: CASGLEGTDTQYF
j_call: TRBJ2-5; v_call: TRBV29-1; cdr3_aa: CSAGRGTGETQYF
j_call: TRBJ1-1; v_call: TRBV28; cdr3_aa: CASSLGQRTEAFF
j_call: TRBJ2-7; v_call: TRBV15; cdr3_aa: CATSMGGGYEQYF
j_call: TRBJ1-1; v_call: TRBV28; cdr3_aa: CASSPQGNTEAFF
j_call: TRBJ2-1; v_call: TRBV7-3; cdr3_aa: CASSPTGGYYYNEQFF
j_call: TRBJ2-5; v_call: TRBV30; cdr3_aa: CAWSPLGLAGQETQYF
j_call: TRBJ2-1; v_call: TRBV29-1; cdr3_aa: CSGPGQGYNEQFF
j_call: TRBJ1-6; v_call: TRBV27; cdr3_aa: CASSFRDRDSPLHF
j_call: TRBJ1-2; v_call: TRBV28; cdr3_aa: CASSLPFGQGGNYGYTF
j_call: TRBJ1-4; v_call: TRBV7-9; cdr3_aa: CASSLATGGLSTNEKLFF
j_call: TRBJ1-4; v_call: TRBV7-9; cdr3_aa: CASSTDRINEKLFF
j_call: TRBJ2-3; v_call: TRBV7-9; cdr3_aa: CASSYPTGGRRTDTQYF
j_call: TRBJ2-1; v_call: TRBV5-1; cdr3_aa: CASSLEGLAASNEQFF
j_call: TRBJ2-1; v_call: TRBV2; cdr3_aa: CASGGLAGGNEQFF
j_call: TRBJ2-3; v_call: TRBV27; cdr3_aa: CASRFPGTDTQYF
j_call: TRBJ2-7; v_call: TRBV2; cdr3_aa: CASSLQGDKPEQYF
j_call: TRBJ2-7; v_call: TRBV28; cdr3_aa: CASSVRLKEQYF
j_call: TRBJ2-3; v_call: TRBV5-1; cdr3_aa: CASSPDSLDTQYF
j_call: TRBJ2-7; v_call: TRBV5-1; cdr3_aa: CASSLEGTGEQYF
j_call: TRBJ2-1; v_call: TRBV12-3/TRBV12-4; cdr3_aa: CAGQTSNEQFF
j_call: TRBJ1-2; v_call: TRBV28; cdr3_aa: CASSLFSGGVYGYTF
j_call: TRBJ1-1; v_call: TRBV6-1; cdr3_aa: CASSEAGGAFTEAFF
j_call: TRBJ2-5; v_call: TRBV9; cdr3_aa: CASSATSSGAGETQYF
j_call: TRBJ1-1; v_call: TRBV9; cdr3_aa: CASISLSGGLNTEAFF